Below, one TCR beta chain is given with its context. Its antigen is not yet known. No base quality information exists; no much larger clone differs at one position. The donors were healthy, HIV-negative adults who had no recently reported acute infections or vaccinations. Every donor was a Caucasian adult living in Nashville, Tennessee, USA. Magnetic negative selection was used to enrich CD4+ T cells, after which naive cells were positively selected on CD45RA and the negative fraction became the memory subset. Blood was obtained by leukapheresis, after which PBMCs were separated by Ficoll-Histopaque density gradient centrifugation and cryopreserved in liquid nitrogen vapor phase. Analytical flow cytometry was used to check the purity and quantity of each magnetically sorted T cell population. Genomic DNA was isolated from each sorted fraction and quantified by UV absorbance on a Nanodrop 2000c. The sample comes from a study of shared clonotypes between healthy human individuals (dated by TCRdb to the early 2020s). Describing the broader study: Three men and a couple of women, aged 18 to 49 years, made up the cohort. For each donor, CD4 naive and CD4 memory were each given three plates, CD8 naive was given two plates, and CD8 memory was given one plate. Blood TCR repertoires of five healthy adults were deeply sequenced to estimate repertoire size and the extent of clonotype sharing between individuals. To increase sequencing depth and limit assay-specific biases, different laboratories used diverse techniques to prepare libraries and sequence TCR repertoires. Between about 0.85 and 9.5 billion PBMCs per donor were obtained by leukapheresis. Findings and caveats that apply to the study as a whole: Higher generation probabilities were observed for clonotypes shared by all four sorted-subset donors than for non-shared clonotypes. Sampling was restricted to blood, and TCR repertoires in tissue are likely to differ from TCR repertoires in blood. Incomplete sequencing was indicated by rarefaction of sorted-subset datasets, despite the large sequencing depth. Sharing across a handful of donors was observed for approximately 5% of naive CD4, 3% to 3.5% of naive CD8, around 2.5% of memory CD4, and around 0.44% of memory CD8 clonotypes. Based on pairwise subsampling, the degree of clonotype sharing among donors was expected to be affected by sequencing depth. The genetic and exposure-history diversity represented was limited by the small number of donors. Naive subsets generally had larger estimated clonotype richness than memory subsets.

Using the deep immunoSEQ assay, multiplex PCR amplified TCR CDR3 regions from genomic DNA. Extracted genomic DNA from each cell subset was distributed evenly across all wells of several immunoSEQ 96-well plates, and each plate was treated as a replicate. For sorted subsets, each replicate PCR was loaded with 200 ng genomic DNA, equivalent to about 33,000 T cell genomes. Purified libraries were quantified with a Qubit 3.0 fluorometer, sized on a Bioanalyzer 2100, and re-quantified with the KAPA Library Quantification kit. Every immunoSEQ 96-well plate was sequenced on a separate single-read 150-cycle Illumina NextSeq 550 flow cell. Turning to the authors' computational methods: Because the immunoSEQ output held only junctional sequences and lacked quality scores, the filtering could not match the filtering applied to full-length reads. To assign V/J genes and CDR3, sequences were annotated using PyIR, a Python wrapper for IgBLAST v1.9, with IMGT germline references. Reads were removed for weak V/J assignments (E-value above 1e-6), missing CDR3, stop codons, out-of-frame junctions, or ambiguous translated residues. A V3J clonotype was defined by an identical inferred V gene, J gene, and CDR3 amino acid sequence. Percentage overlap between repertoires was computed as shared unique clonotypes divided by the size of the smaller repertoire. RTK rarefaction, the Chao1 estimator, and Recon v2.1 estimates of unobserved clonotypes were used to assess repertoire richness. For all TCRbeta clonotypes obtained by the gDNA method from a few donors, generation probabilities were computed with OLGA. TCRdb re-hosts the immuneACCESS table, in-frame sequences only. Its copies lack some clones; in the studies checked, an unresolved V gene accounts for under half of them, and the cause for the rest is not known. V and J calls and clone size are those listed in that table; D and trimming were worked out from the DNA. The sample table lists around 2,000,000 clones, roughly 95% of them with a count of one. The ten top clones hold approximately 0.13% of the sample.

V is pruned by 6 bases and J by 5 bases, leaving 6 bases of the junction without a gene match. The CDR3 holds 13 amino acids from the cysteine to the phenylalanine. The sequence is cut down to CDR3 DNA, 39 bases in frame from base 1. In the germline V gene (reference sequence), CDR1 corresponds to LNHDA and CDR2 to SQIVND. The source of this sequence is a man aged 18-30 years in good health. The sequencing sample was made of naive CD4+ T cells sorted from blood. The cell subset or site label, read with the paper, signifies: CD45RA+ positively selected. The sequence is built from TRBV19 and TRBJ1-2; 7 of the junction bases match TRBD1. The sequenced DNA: TGTGCCAGTAGGGGGACAGAGAAGTATGGCTACACCTTC. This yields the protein CASRGTEKYGYTF.